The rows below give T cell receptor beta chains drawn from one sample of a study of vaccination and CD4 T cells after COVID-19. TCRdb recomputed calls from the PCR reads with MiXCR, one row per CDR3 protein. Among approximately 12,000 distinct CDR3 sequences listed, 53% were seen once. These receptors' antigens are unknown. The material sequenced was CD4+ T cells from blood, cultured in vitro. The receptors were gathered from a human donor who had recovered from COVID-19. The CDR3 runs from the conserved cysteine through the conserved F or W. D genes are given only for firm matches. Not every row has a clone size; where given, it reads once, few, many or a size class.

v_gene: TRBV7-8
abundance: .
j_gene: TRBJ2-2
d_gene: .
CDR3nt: TGTGCCAGCAGGATTATGTCGAACACCGGGGAGCTGTTTTTT
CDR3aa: CASRIMSNTGELFF

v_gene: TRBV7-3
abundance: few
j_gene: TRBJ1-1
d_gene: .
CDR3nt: TGTGCCAGCAGCTGGACAGCGAACACTGAAGCTTTCTTT
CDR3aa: CASSWTANTEAFF

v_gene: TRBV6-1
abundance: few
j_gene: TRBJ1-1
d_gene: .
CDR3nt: TGTGCCAGCGGGTCTGGGGGCTCGAACACTGAAGCTTTCTTT
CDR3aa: CASGSGGSNTEAFF

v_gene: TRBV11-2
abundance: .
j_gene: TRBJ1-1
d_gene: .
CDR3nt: TGTGCCAGCAGCTTATCCTTCGACAGGAACACTGAAGCTTTCTTT
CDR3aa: CASSLSFDRNTEAFF

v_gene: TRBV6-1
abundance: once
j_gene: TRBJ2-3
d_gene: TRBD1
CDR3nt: TGTGCCAGCAGGGACAGGACTTTCACAGATACGCAGTATTTT
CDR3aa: CASRDRTFTDTQYF

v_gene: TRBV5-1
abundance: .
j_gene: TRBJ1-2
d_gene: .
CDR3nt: TGCGCCAGCAGCTTGGGAACAGCGGGCGCCTATGGCTACACCTTC
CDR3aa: CASSLGTAGAYGYTF

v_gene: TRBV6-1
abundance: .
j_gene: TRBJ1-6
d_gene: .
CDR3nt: TGTGCCAGCAGTGGCCGCGGGACGGATGAATCACCCCTCCACTTT
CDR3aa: CASSGRGTDESPLHF

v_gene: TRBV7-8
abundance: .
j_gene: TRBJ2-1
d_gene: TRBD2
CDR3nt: TGTGCCAGCAGCCTACTTAGGGTAGCGGGCTACAATGAGCAGTTCTTC
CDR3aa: CASSLLRVAGYNEQFF

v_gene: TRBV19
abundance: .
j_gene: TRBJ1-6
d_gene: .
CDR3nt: TGTGCCAGCGAGCCGGGACAACCTAATTCACCCCTCCACTTT
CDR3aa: CASEPGQPNSPLHF

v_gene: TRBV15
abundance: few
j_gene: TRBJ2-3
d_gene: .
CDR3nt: TGTGCCACCAGTCCGACCCGTACGGCAGATACGCAGTATTTT
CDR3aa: CATSPTRTADTQYF

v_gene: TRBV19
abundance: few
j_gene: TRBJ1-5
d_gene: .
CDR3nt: TGTGCCAGTAGTATAGGAGGCAGGAACAGCCAGCCCCAGCATTTT
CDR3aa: CASSIGGRNSQPQHF

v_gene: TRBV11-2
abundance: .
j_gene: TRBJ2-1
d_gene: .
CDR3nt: TGTGCCAGCAGCTTATGGGGGGCAGGCTACAATGAGCAGTTCTTC
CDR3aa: CASSLWGAGYNEQFF

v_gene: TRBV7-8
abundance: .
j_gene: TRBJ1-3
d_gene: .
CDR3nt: TGTGCCAGCAGCTTAGGTCGGGATTTAGGAAACACCATATATTTT
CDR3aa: CASSLGRDLGNTIYF

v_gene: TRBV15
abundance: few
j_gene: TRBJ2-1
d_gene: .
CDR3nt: TGTGCCACCAGCATTACCCCACAGGGAACCTACAATGAGCAGTTCTTC
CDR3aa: CATSITPQGTYNEQFF

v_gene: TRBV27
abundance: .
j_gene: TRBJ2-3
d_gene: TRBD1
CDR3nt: TGTGCCAGCAGTTTATCGAGGGACAGGAGCACAGATACGCAGTATTTT
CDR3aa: CASSLSRDRSTDTQYF